Listed below are T cell receptor beta chains from one sample, sequenced in a study of shared clonotypes between healthy human individuals. The data were produced by immunoSEQ multiplex PCR, yet TCRdb's version contains in-frame clones alone and is incomplete. The data show about 550,000 clones, with roughly 95% seen just once and about 0.11% held by the top ten. Sequencing was done on a sample of naive CD8+ T cells sorted from blood. All receptors come from a woman aged 30 to 39 in good health. CDR3s include the opening cysteine and the closing phenylalanine or tryptophan. The D gene is left open where the match is weak. For some rows the clone size is stated as once, few or many, or as a class when expanded; others skip it.

j_call,d_call,v_call,clone_size,cdr3_aa,cdr3_nt
TRBJ2-3,.,TRBV7-6,.,CASSQGGGAVDTQYF,TGTGCCAGCAGCCAAGGCGGGGGCGCGGTAGATACGCAGTATTTT
TRBJ2-1,TRBD2,TRBV2,.,CASSGLVGSYNEQFF,TGTGCCAGCAGCGGACTAGTCGGGTCCTACAATGAGCAGTTCTTC
TRBJ2-7,.,TRBV27,.,CASSLFGLGPEQYF,TGTGCCAGCAGTTTATTTGGTCTGGGGCCCGAGCAGTACTTC
TRBJ2-5,.,TRBV2,.,CASSVLPWAEETQYF,TGTGCCAGCAGTGTGCTCCCCTGGGCGGAAGAGACCCAGTACTTC
TRBJ2-2,TRBD2,TRBV28,.,CASSPLLAGYTGELFF,TGTGCCAGCAGTCCCTTACTAGCGGGCTATACCGGGGAGCTGTTTTTT
TRBJ2-1,.,TRBV4-2,.,CASSQDGVNNEQFF,TGTGCCAGCAGCCAAGACGGAGTGAACAATGAGCAGTTCTTC
TRBJ2-5,TRBD1,TRBV5-1,.,CASSYRGRVEETQYF,TGCGCCAGCAGCTACAGGGGGCGCGTCGAAGAGACCCAGTACTTC
TRBJ1-1,.,TRBV27,.,CASSPGPWNTEAFF,TGTGCCAGCAGTCCGGGACCTTGGAACACTGAAGCTTTCTTT
TRBJ2-2,.,TRBV18,.,CASSPPWGRNTGELFF,TGTGCCAGCTCACCACCATGGGGGCGGAACACCGGGGAGCTGTTTTTT
TRBJ2-1,TRBD2,TRBV27,.,CASSSGTSGFNEQFF,TGTGCCAGCAGTTCCGGGACTAGCGGCTTTAATGAGCAGTTCTTC
TRBJ1-1,.,TRBV5-5,few,CASSLARDTEAFF,TGTGCCAGCAGCTTGGCCCGCGACACTGAAGCTTTCTTT
TRBJ1-2,.,TRBV2,.,CASGEGTSNYGYTF,TGTGCCAGCGGGGAGGGGACGTCAAACTATGGCTACACCTTC
TRBJ1-2,.,TRBV19,.,CASSIFFVPRGAYGYTF,TGTGCCAGTAGTATATTTTTCGTTCCACGCGGCGCCTATGGCTACACCTTC
TRBJ2-3,TRBD2,TRBV10-1,once,CASSDTLVGLAGVVGDTQYF,TGCGCCAGCAGTGATACGCTGGTGGGGCTAGCGGGAGTAGTTGGAGATACGCAGTATTTT
TRBJ2-7,.,TRBV29-1,.,CSVELEAYEQYF,TGCAGCGTTGAACTGGAAGCCTACGAGCAGTACTTC
TRBJ2-7,TRBD2,TRBV7-6,.,CASSPRPIQLAGDYEQYF,TGTGCCAGCAGCCCGAGGCCGATCCAACTAGCGGGAGACTACGAGCAGTACTTC
TRBJ2-1,.,TRBV28,.,CASQGGGGTPSYNEQFF,TGTGCCAGTCAGGGGGGAGGGGGGACCCCATCCTACAATGAGCAGTTCTTC
TRBJ2-2,.,TRBV7-9,.,CASSGRTVLSGELFF,TGTGCCAGCAGCGGGCGGACAGTGTTGAGCGGGGAGCTGTTTTTT
TRBJ2-1,.,TRBV5-8,.,CASSTHRNEQFF,TGTGCCAGCAGCACCCATAGGAATGAGCAGTTCTTC
TRBJ1-2,.,TRBV28,once,CASTLGLRDGYGYTF,TGTGCCAGCACCCTGGGATTGAGGGATGGCTATGGCTACACCTTC
TRBJ2-1,.,TRBV5-1,.,CASSSKRESSYNEQFF,TGCGCCAGCAGCTCCAAGAGGGAGAGCTCCTACAATGAGCAGTTCTTC
TRBJ2-4,.,TRBV9,.,CASSVSEGNIQYF,TGTGCCAGCAGCGTAAGCGAGGGGAACATTCAGTACTTC
TRBJ2-1,.,TRBV5-4,.,CASSLQGSSYNEQFF,TGTGCCAGCAGCTTGCAAGGGAGCTCCTACAATGAGCAGTTCTTC
TRBJ1-1,.,TRBV11-2,.,CASSLVDSLNTEAFF,TGTGCCAGCAGCTTAGTGGACAGCTTGAACACTGAAGCTTTCTTT
TRBJ2-1,TRBD2,TRBV13,.,CASLDGGSSYNEQFF,TGTGCCAGCCTCGATGGCGGGAGCTCCTACAATGAGCAGTTCTTC
TRBJ2-1,.,TRBV19,.,CASSIGRTYIYNEQFF,TGTGCCAGTAGTATAGGGAGGACTTATATCTACAATGAGCAGTTCTTC
TRBJ2-7,.,TRBV29-1,.,CSVTVVGEQYF,TGCAGCGTCACAGTGGTGGGGGAGCAGTACTTC
TRBJ2-7,TRBD1,TRBV7-9,.,CASSSRDRSYEQYF,TGTGCCAGCAGCTCCCGGGACAGAAGCTACGAGCAGTACTTC
TRBJ2-2,TRBD1,TRBV9,.,CASSVDRGINTGELFF,TGTGCCAGCAGCGTAGACAGGGGGATAAACACCGGGGAGCTGTTTTTT
TRBJ2-1,TRBD2,TRBV4-1,once,CASSHRTSGSSNEQFF,TGCGCCAGCAGCCACCGGACTAGCGGGAGCTCCAATGAGCAGTTCTTC
TRBJ1-1,.,TRBV9,.,CASSDTGGTEAFF,TGTGCCAGCAGCGATACTGGGGGGACTGAAGCTTTCTTT
TRBJ2-7,TRBD2,TRBV4-1,.,CASSLAGGTYEQYF,TGCGCCAGCAGCCTAGCGGGAGGGACCTACGAGCAGTACTTC
TRBJ2-7,.,TRBV28,.,CASSFRRDSYEQYF,TGTGCCAGCAGTTTTCGGCGGGACTCCTACGAGCAGTACTTC
TRBJ2-1,.,TRBV5-1,.,CASSLSGPYNEQFF,TGCGCCAGCAGCTTAAGCGGCCCATACAATGAGCAGTTCTTC
TRBJ2-2,.,TRBV9,.,CASSDWGKENTGELFF,TGTGCCAGCAGCGATTGGGGCAAAGAGAACACCGGGGAGCTGTTTTTT
TRBJ2-7,.,TRBV4-1,.,CASSQEHGFVSYEQYF,TGCGCCAGCAGCCAAGAGCATGGGTTTGTATCCTACGAGCAGTACTTC
TRBJ1-4,.,TRBV21-1,.,CASMTGRGHEKLFF,TGTGCCAGCATGACGGGAAGGGGGCATGAAAAACTGTTTTTT
TRBJ2-7,.,TRBV7-9,.,CASSTTRESSYEQYF,TGTGCCAGCAGCACGACCAGGGAAAGCTCCTACGAGCAGTACTTC
TRBJ2-2,TRBD1,TRBV4-2,.,CASSQEDRATNTGELFF,TGTGCCAGCAGCCAGGAGGACAGGGCTACGAACACCGGGGAGCTGTTTTTT
TRBJ2-1,.,TRBV6-1,.,CASSEGSGGFPYNEQFF,TGTGCCAGCAGTGAAGGGAGTGGGGGGTTCCCGTACAATGAGCAGTTCTTC
TRBJ1-5,.,TRBV19,.,CASSIGGFNQPQHF,TGTGCCAGTAGTATAGGAGGATTCAATCAGCCCCAGCATTTT
TRBJ2-7,TRBD2,TRBV5-8,.,CASSLGGTWVIYEQYF,TGTGCCAGCAGCCTGGGAGGGACCTGGGTCATCTACGAGCAGTACTTC
TRBJ1-2,TRBD1,TRBV28,.,CASSTRQGRNYGYTF,TGTGCCAGCAGTACCCGACAGGGCAGGAACTATGGCTACACCTTC
TRBJ2-7,TRBD2,TRBV13,.,CASSLGTSGYEQYF,TGTGCCAGCAGCCTCGGGACTAGTGGCTACGAGCAGTACTTC
TRBJ2-7,TRBD1,TRBV28,.,CASSSYGTGGSYEQYF,TGTGCCAGCAGTTCGTATGGGACAGGGGGGTCCTACGAGCAGTACTTC
TRBJ2-1,.,TRBV28,once,CASSIKRVSSYNEQFF,TGTGCCAGCAGTATCAAGCGGGTAAGCTCCTACAATGAGCAGTTCTTC
TRBJ2-7,.,TRBV7-6,.,CASSSAGTSYEQYF,TGTGCCAGCAGCTCTGCCGGGACTTCCTACGAGCAGTACTTC
TRBJ2-7,.,TRBV5-6,.,CASTLDRLVYEQYF,TGTGCCAGCACCCTGGACAGACTAGTCTACGAGCAGTACTTC
TRBJ2-5,.,TRBV5-1,.,CASSLVAVKQETQYF,TGCGCCAGCAGCTTGGTAGCGGTAAAACAAGAGACCCAGTACTTC